The rows below give T cell receptor beta chains drawn from one sample of a study of blood T cell repertoires in COVID-19. The table came from immunoSEQ multiplex PCR; TCRdb's copy has only in-frame clones and leaves some out. The repertoire consists of tens of thousands of clones, with roughly 82% occurring once and the leading ten covering approximately 16%. Sequencing was done on a sample of peripheral blood. The receptors derive from a man at least 80 years old with active COVID-19. Both conserved end residues are part of each CDR3. A D gene is named only where the DNA matches it firmly. Not all rows give a size; the values are once, few, many and, for expanded clones, a class.

TRBJ1-1	TRBV18	TRBD1	NA	15	CASSPQGAENTEAFF	TGTGCCAGCTCACCACAGGGGGCGGAAAACACTGAAGCTTTCTTT
TRBJ2-3	TRBV10-3	TRBD1	NA	16	CAISDPKGASVDTQYF	TGTGCCATCAGTGACCCGAAGGGGGCATCGGTAGATACGCAGTATTTT
TRBJ2-5	TRBV27	NA	NA	16	CASSSLSTGSQETQYF	TGTGCCAGCAGTTCTCTATCCACAGGATCCCAAGAGACCCAGTACTTC
TRBJ2-5	TRBV10-1	TRBD1	NA	15	CASRQPTGVLETQYF	TGCGCCAGCAGACAACCGACAGGGGTATTAGAGACCCAGTACTTC
TRBJ2-6	TRBV27	TRBD1	NA	18	CASSLRSGGVAGANVLTF	TGTGCCAGCAGTTTACGTTCAGGGGGCGTAGCTGGGGCCAACGTCCTGACTTTC
TRBJ2-3	TRBV23-1	TRBD1	once	19	CASSQLGQGEGSSTDTQYF	TGCGCCAGCAGTCAATTGGGACAGGGTGAGGGTTCTAGCACAGATACGCAGTATTTT
TRBJ2-2	TRBV7-2	NA	once	13	CASSRSGTGELFF	TGTGCCAGCAGTCGCTCGGGTACCGGGGAGCTGTTTTTT
TRBJ2-7	TRBV19	TRBD1	NA	15	CASSQGAGDSYEQYF	TGTGCCAGTAGTCAGGGGGCAGGAGACTCCTACGAGCAGTACTTC
TRBJ2-5	TRBV29-1	TRBD1	NA	14	CSVVRGQGQETQYF	TGCAGCGTTGTACGCGGACAGGGACAAGAGACCCAGTACTTC
TRBJ2-7	TRBV2	TRBD1	NA	16	CASSGGLGQGLYEQYF	TGTGCCAGCAGCGGGGGTTTGGGACAGGGCCTATACGAGCAGTACTTC
TRBJ2-2	TRBV20-1	NA	few	11	CSALGPGELFF	TGCAGTGCTTTGGGCCCCGGGGAGCTGTTTTTT
TRBJ1-3	TRBV27	NA	NA	13	CASSPFSGNTIYF	TGTGCCAGCAGTCCCTTCTCTGGAAACACCATATATTTT
TRBJ2-2	TRBV5-1	NA	NA	18	CASSLVPGGPGNTGELFF	TGCGCCAGCAGCTTGGTTCCTGGGGGCCCGGGTAACACCGGGGAGCTGTTTTTT
TRBJ2-7	TRBV4-2	NA	NA	14	CASSQFPTENEQYF	TGTGCCAGCAGCCAGTTCCCCACAGAAAACGAGCAGTACTTC
TRBJ2-5	TRBV7-7	TRBD1	NA	15	CASSPSGTGSETQYF	TGTGCTAGCAGCCCATCCGGGACAGGGTCAGAGACCCAGTACTTC